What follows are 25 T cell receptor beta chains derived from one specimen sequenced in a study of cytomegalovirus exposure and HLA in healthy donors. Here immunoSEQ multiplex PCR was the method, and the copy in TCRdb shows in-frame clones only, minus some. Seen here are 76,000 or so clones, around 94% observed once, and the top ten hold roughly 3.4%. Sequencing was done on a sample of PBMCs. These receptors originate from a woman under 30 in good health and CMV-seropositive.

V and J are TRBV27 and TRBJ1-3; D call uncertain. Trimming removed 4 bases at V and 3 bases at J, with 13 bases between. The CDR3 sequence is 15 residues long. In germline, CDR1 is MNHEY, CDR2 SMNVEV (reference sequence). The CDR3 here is CASSSTPEGGNTIYF. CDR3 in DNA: TGTGCCAGCAGTTCCACTCCTGAGGGTGGAAACACCATATATTTT.

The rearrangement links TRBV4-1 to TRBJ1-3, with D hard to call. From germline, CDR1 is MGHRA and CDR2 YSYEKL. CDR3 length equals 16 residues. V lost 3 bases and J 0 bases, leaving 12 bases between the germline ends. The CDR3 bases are TGCGCCAGCAGCCAGAAGTCGGGGATCTCTGGAAACACCATATATTTT. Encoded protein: CASSQKSGISGNTIYF.

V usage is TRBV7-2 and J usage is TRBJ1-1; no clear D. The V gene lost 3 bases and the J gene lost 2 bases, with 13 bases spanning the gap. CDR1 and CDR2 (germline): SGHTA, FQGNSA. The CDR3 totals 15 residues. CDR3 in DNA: TGTGCCAGCAGCTTTTTGACGGGATCTAACACTGAAGCTTTCTTT. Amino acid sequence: CASSFLTGSNTEAFF.

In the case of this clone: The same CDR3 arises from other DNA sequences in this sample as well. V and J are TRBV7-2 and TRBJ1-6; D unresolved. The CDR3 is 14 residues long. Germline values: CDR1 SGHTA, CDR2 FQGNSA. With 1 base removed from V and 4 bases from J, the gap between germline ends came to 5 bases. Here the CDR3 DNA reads TGTGCCAGCAGCTTAGACGGTTATAATTCACCCCTCCACTTT. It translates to CASSLDGYNSPLHF.

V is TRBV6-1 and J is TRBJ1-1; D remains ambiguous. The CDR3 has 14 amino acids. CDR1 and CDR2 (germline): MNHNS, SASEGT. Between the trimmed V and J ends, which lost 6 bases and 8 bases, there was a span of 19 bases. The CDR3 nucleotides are TGTGCCAGCAGGAGGGTCGGGTCCTCGGGGGAAGCTTTCTTT. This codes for CASRRVGSSGEAFF.

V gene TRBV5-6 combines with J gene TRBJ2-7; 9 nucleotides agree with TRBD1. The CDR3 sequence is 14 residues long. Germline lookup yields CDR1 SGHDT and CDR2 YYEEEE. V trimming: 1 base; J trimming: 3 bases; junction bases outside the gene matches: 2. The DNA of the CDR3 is TGTGCCAGCAGCTTGTCGGGACAGGGCTACGAGCAGTACTTC. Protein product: CASSLSGQGYEQYF.

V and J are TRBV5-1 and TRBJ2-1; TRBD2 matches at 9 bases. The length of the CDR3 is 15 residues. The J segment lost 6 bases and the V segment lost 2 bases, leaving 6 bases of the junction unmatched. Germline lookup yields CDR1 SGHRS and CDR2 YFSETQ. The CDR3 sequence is CASSLLAGARNEQFF. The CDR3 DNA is TGCGCCAGCAGCTTACTAGCGGGCGCCCGCAATGAGCAGTTCTTC. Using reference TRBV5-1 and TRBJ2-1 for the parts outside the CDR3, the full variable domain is KAGVTQTPRYLIKTRGQQVTLSCSPISGHRSVSWYQQTPGQGLQFLFEYFSETQRNKGNFPGRFSGRQFSNSRSEMNVSTLELGDSALYLCASSLLAGARNEQFFGPGTRLTVL.

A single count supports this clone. The CDR3 reads CASSYRPFSGNTIYF. As DNA, the CDR3 is TGCGCCAGCAGCTACAGGCCTTTCTCTGGAAACACCATATATTTT. The V and J genes are TRBV23-1 and TRBJ1-3, with D possibly being TRBD1 (5 bases). Being an ORF, TRBV23-1 has a function that is uncertain. Trimming took 6 bases from V and 0 from J, leaving 12 bases between them. There are 15 residues in the CDR3.

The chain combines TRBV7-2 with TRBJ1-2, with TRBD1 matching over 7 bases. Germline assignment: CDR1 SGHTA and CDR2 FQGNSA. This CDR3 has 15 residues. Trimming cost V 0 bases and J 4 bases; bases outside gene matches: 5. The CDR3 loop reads CASSLAGTDIYGYTF. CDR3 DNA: TGTGCCAGCAGCTTAGCCGGGACAGACATCTATGGCTACACCTTC.

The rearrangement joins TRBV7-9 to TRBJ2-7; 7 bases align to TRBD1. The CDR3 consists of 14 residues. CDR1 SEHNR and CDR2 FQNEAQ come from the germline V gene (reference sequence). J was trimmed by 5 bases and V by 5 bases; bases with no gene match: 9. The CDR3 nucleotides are TGTGCCAGCAGCACGTCCCGGGACAGCCACGAGCAGTACTTC. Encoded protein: CASSTSRDSHEQYF.

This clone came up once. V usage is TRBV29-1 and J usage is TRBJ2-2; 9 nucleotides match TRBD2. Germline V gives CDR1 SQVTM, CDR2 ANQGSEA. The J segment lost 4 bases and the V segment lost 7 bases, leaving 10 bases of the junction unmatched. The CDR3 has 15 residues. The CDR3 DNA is TGCAGCGGGGGATTAGCGGGAGCGGGCACCGGGGAGCTGTTTTTT. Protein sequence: CSGGLAGAGTGELFF.

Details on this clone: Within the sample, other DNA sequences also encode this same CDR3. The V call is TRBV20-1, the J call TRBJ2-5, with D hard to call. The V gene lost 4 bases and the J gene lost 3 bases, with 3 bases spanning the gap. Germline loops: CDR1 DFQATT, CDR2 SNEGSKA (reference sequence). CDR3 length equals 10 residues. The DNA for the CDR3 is TGCAGTGCTACCGAAGAGACCCAGTACTTC. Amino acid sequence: CSATEETQYF.

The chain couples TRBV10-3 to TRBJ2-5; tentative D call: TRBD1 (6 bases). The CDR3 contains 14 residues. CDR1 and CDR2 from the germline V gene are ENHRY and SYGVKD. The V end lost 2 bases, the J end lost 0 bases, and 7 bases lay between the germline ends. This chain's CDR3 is CAISENRDQETQYF. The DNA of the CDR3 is TGTGCCATCAGTGAGAACAGGGACCAAGAGACCCAGTACTTC.

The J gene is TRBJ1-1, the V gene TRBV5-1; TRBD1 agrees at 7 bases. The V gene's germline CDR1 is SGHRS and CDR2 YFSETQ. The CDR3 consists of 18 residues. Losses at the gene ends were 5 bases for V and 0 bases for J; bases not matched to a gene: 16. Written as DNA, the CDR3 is TGCGCCAGCAGAACCCAAAGTACAGGGGCCCTAATGAACACTGAAGCTTTCTTT. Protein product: CASRTQSTGALMNTEAFF.

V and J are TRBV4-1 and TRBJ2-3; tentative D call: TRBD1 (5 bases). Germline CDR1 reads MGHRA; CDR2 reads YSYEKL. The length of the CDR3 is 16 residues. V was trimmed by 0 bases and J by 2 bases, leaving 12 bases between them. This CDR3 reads CASSQDGLGATDTQYF. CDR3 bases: TGCGCCAGCAGCCAAGACGGTCTAGGGGCCACAGATACGCAGTATTTT.

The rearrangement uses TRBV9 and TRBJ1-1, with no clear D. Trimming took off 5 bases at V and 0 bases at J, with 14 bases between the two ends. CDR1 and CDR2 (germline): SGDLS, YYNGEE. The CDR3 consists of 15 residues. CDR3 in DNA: TGTGCCAGCAGAACAATTTACAGTTTGAACACTGAAGCTTTCTTT. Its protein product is CASRTIYSLNTEAFF. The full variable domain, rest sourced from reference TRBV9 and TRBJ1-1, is DSGVTQTPKHLITATGQRVTLRCSPRSGDLSVYWYQQSLDQGLQFLIQYYNGEERAKGNILERFSAQQFPDLHSELNLSSLELGDSALYFCASRTIYSLNTEAFFGQGTRLTVV.

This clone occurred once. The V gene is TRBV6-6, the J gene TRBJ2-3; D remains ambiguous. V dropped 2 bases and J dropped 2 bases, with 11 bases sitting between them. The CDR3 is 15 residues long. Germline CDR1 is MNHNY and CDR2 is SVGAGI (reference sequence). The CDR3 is CASSYNDKHTDTQYF. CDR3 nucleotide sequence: TGTGCCAGCAGTTACAACGATAAACACACAGATACGCAGTATTTT.

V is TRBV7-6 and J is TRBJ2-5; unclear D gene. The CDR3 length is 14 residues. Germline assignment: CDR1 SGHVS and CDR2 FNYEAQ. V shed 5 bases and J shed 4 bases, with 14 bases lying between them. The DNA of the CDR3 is TGTGCCAGCAGCCCAACTCCCCCGGTAGAGACCCAGTACTTC. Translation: CASSPTPPVETQYF.

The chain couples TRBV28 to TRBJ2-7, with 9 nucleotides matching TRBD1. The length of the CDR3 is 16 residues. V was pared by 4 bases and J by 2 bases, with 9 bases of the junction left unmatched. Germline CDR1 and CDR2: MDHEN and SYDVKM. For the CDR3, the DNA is TGTGCCAGCAGTTCACCACAGACAGGGGGTACCTACGAGCAGTACTTC. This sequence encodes CASSSPQTGGTYEQYF.

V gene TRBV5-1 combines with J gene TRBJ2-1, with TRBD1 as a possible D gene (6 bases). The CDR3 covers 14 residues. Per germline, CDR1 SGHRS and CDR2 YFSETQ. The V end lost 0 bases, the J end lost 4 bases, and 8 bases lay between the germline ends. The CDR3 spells CASSLVQGYNEQFF. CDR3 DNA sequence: TGCGCCAGCAGCTTGGTTCAGGGGTACAATGAGCAGTTCTTC. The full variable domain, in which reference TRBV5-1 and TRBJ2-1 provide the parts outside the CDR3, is KAGVTQTPRYLIKTRGQQVTLSCSPISGHRSVSWYQQTPGQGLQFLFEYFSETQRNKGNFPGRFSGRQFSNSRSEMNVSTLELGDSALYLCASSLVQGYNEQFFGPGTRLTVL.

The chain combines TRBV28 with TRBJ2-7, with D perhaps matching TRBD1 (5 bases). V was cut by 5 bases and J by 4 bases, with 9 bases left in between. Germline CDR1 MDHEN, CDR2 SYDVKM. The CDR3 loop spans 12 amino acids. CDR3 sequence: CASSPRVYEQYF. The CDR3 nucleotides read TGTGCCAGCAGTCCCAGGGTTTACGAGCAGTACTTC.

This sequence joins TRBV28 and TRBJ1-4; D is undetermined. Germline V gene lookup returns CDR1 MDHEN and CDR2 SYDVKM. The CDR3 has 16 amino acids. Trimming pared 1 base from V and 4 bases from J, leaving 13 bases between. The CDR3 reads CASSLSVSGLNEKLFF. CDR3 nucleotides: TGTGCCAGCAGTTTATCGGTCAGCGGGCTTAATGAAAAACTGTTTTTT.

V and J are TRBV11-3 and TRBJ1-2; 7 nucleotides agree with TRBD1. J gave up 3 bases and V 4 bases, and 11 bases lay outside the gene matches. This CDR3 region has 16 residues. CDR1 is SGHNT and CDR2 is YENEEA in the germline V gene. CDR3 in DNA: TGTGCCAGCAGCTGGCCCAACAGGGGTGTGGACTATGGCTACACCTTC. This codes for CASSWPNRGVDYGYTF.

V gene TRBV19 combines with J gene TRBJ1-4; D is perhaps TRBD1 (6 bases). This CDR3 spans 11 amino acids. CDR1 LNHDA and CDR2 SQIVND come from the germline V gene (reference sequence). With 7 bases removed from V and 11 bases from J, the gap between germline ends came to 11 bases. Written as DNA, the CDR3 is TGTGCCAGTAAGGACAGAAGCAAACTGTTTTTT. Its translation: CASKDRSKLFF.

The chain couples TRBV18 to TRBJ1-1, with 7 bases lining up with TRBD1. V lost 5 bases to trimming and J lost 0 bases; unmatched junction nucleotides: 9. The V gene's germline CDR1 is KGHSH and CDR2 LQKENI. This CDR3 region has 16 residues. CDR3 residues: CASSSAGGQVNTEAFF. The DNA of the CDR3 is TGTGCCAGCTCATCGGCAGGGGGTCAGGTGAACACTGAAGCTTTCTTT. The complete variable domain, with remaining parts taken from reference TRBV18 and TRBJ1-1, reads NAGVMQNPRHLVRRRGQEARLRCSPMKGHSHVYWYRQLPEEGLKFMVYLQKENIIDESGMPKERFSAEFPKEGPSILRIQQVVRGDSAAYFCASSSAGGQVNTEAFFGQGTRLTVV.